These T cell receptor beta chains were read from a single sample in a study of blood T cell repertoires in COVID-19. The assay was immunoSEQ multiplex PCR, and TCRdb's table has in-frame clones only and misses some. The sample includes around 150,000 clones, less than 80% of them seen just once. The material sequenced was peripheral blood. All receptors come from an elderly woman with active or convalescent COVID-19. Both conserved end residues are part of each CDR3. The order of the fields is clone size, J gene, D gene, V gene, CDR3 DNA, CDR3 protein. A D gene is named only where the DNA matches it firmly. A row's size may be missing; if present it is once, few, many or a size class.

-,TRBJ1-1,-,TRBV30,TGTGCCTGGACTTTCCGGGTCACTGAAGCTTTCTTT,CAWTFRVTEAFF
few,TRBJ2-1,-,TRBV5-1,TGCGCCAGCAGCTCGACGTCCCGGCGGAATGAGCAGTTCTTC,CASSSTSRRNEQFF
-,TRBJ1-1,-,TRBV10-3,TGTGCCATCAGTGAGTCATCCGAGGGATCCACTGAAGCTTTCTTT,CAISESSEGSTEAFF
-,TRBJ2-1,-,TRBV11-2,TGTGCCAGCAGCCTGACTGACAATGAGCAGTTCTTC,CASSLTDNEQFF
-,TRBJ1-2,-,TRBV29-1,TGCAGCGTGGGAGAACTACAGGGATCCGGTGGCTACACCTTC,CSVGELQGSGGYTF
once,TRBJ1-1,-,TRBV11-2,TGTGCCAGCAGCTTAACCAGGGAATCGAACACTGAAGCTTTCTTT,CASSLTRESNTEAFF
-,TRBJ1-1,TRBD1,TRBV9,TGTGCCAGCAGCTTGACAGGGGGCGCGTTCCCTGAAGCTTTCTTT,CASSLTGGAFPEAFF
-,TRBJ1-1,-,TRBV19,TGTGCCAGTAGTTCTCCGGGACTGTCGAACACTGAAGCTTTCTTT,CASSSPGLSNTEAFF
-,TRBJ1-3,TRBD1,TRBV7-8,TGTGCCAGCAGCTTGGGACAGGGAGCTGGAAACACCATATATTTT,CASSLGQGAGNTIYF
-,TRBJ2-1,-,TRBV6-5,TGTGCCAGCACCTCGGCGTGGGCCGGTAATGAGCAGTTCTTC,CASTSAWAGNEQFF
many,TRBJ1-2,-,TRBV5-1,TGCGCCAGCAGCTTGGCCACAGGTCCGGGCTATGGCTACACCTTC,CASSLATGPGYGYTF
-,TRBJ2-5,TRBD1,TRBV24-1,TGTGCCACCAGCTCGACAGGGTGGGAGACCCAGTACTTC,CATSSTGWETQYF
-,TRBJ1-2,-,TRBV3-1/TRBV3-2,TGTGCCAGCAGCCAAGGTACTTTTTATGGCTACACCTTC,CASSQGTFYGYTF
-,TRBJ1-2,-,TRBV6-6,TGTGCCAGCAGTTCCGCAGATGGCTACACCTTC,CASSSADGYTF
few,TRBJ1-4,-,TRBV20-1,TGCAGTGCTAGTTGGCAGGGCGGTTTAGAAGAAAAACTGTTTTTT,CSASWQGGLEEKLFF
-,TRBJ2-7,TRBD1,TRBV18,TGTGCCAGCGCTCGACAGGGCTACGACGAGCAGTACTTC,CASARQGYDEQYF
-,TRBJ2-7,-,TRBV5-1,TGCGCCAGCAGCCCCTGGGTCGGCGGGGATAGCTCCTACGAGCAGTACTTC,CASSPWVGGDSSYEQYF
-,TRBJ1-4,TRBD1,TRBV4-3,TGCGCCAGCAGCCAAGGACAGGGGACAAATGAAAAACTGTTTTTT,CASSQGQGTNEKLFF
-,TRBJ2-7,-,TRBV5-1,TGCGCCAGCAGCTCCTACTACGAGCAGTACTTC,CASSSYYEQYF
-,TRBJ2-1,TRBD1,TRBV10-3,TGTGCCATCAGTGAGCGGACAGGGGACCATGAGCAGTTCTTC,CAISERTGDHEQFF